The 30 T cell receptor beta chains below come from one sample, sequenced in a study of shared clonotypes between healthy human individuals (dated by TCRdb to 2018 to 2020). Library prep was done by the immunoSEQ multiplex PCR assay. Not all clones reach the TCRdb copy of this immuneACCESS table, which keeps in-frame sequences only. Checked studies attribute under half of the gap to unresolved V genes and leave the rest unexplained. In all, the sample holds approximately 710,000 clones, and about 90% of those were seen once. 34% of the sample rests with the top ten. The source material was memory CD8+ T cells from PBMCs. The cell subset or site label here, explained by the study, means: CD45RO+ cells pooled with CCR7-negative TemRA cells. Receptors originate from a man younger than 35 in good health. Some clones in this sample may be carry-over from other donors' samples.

CDR3 in DNA: TGTGCCAGCAGCGCGACCGGGACTAGCGGGAGGTACAATGAGCAGTTCTTC. Protein sequence: CASSATGTSGRYNEQFF. This chain joins TRBV7-9 and TRBJ2-1; 15 bases are a match to TRBD2. The germline CDR1 and CDR2 sequences are SEHNR and FQNEAQ (reference sequence). The J segment lost 4 bases and the V segment lost 5 bases, leaving 6 bases of the junction unmatched. This CDR3 has 17 residues.

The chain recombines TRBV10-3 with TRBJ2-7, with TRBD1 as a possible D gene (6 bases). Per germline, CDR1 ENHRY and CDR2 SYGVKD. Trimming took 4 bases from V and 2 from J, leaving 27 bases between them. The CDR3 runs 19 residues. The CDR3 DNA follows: TGTGCCATCAGTGGACTGCAGCCGGGACACCCGACCGACCCCTACGAGCAGTACTTC. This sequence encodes CAISGLQPGHPTDPYEQYF.

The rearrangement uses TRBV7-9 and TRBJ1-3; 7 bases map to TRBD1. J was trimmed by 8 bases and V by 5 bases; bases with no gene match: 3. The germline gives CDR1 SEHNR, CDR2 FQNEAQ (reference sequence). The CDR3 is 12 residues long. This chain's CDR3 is CASSPGGDTIYF. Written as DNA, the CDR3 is TGTGCCAGCAGCCCAGGGGGGGACACCATATATTTT.

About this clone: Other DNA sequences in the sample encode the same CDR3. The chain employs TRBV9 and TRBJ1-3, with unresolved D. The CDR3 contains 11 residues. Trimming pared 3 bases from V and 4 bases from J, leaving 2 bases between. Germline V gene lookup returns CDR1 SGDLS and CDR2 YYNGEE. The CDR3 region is CASSGGNTIYF. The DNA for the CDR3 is TGTGCCAGCAGCGGAGGAAACACCATATATTTT.

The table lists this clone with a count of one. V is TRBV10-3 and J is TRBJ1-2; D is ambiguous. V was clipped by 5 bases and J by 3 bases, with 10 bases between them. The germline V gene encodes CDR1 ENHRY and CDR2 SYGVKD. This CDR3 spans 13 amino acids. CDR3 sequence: CAISPPVDYGYTF. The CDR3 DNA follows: TGTGCCATCAGTCCCCCGGTCGACTATGGCTACACCTTC.

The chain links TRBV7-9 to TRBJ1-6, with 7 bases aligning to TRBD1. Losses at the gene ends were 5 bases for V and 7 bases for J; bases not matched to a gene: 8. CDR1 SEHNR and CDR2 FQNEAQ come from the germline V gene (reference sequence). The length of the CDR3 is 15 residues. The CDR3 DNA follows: TGTGCCAGCAGCCATCGGGCAGGGGGAAATTCACCCCTCCACTTT. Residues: CASSHRAGGNSPLHF. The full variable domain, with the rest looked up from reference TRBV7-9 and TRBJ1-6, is DTGVSQNPRHKITKRGQNVTFRCDPISEHNRLYWYRQTLGQGPEFLTYFQNEAQLEKSRLLSDRFSAERPKGSFSTLEIQRTEQGDSAMYLCASSHRAGGNSPLHFGNGTRLTVT.

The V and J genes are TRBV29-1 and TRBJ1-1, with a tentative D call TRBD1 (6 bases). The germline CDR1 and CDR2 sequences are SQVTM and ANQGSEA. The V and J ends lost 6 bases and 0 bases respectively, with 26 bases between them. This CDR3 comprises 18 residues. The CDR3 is CSVASPSGAGVMNTEAFF. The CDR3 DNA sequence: TGCAGCGTCGCATCCCCCTCGGGAGCAGGGGTCATGAACACTGAAGCTTTCTTT.

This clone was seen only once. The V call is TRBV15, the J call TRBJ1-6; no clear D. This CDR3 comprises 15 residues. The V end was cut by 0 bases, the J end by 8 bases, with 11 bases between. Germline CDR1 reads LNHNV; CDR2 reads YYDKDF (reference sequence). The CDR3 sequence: CATSRDVRRDSPLHF. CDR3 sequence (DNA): TGTGCCACCAGCAGAGATGTAAGGAGAGATTCACCCCTCCACTTT.

CDR3 DNA sequence: TGTGCCAGCAGGCAAGGATCCATGAACACTGAAGCTTTCTTT. It yields the protein CASRQGSMNTEAFF. This sequence joins TRBV27 and TRBJ1-1; D unresolved. Between the trimmed V and J ends, which lost 6 bases and 0 bases, there was a span of 11 bases. The CDR3 loop spans 14 amino acids. Germline V lookup: CDR1 MNHEY, CDR2 SMNVEV (reference sequence).

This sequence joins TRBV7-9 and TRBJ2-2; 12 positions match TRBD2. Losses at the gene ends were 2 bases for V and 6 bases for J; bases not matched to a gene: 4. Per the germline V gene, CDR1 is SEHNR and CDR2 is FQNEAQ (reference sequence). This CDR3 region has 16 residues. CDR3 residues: CASSLSGLAGSGELFF. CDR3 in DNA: TGTGCCAGCAGCTTAAGTGGACTAGCGGGATCCGGGGAGCTGTTTTTT.

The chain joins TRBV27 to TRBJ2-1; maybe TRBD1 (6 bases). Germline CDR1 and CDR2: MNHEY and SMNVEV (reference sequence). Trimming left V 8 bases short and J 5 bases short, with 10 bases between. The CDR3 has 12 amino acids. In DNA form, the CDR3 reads TGTGCCAGCGGGGACACCAACAATGAGCAGTTCTTC. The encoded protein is CASGDTNNEQFF.

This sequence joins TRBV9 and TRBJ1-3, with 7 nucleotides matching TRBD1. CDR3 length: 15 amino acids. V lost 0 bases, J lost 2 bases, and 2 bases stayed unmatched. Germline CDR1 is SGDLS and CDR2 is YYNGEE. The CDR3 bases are TGTGCCAGCAGCGTAGACAGGGGAGCTGGAAACACCATATATTTT. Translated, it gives CASSVDRGAGNTIYF.

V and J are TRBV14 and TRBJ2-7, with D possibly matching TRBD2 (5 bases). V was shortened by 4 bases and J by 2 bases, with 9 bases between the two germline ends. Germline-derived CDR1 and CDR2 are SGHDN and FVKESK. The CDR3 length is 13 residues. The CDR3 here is CASSPLGTYEQYF. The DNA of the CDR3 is TGTGCCAGCAGCCCTCTCGGGACCTACGAGCAGTACTTC.

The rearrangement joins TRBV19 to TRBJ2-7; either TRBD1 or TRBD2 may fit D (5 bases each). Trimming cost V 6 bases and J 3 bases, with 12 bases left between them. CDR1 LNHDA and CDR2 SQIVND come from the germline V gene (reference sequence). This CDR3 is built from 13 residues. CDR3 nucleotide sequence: TGTGCCAGTAGGTCACCGGGGCTCTACGAGCAGTACTTC. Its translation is CASRSPGLYEQYF.

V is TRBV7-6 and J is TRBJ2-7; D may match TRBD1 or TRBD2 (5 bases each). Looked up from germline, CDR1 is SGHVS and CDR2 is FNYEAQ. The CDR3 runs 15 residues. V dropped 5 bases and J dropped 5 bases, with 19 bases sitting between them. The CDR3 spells CASSTKGEGSDEQYF. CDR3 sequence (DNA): TGTGCCAGCAGCACAAAAGGAGAGGGGAGCGACGAGCAGTACTTC.

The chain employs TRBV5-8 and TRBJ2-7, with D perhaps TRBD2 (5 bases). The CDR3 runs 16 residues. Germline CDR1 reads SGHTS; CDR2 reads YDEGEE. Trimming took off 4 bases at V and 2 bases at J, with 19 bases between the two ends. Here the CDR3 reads CASSPAAGSLTYEQYF. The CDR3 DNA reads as TGTGCCAGCAGCCCCGCGGCGGGCAGCTTAACCTACGAGCAGTACTTC.

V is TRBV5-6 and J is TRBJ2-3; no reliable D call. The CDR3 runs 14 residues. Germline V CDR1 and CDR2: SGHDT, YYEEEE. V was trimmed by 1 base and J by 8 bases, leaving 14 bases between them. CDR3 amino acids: CASSLISSSGTQYF. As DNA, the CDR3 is TGTGCCAGCAGCTTGATTAGCTCGTCAGGTACGCAGTATTTT. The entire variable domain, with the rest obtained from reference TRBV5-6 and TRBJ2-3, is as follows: DAGVTQSPTHLIKTRGQQVTLRCSPKSGHDTVSWYQQALGQGPQFIFQYYEEEERQRGNFPDRFSGHQFPNYSSELNVNALLLGDSALYLCASSLISSSGTQYFGPGTRLTVL.

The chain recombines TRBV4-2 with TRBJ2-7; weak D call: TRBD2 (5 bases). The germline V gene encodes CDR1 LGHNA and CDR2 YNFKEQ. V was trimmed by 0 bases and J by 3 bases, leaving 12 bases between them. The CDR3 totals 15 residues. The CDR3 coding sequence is TGTGCCAGCAGCCAAGATCGTGGGAGAGTCTACGAGCAGTACTTC. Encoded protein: CASSQDRGRVYEQYF.

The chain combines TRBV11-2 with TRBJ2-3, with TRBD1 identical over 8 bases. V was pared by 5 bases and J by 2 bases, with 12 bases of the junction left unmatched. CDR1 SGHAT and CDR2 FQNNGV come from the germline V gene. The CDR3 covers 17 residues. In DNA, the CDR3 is TGTGCCAGCAGCCCAACTTCAGGGACAGGTTACACAGATACGCAGTATTTT. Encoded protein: CASSPTSGTGYTDTQYF. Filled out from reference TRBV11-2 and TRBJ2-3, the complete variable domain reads EAGVAQSPRYKIIEKRQSVAFWCNPISGHATLYWYQQILGQGPKLLIQFQNNGVVDDSQLPKDRFSAERLKGVDSTLKIQPAKLEDSAVYLCASSPTSGTGYTDTQYFGPGTRLTVL.

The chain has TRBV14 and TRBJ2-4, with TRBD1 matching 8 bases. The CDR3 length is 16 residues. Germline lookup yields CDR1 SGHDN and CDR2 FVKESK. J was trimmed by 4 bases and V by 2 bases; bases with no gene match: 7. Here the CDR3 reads CASSQSQGAKKNIQYF. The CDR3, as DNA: TGTGCCAGCAGCCAAAGTCAGGGGGCTAAAAAAAACATTCAGTACTTC.

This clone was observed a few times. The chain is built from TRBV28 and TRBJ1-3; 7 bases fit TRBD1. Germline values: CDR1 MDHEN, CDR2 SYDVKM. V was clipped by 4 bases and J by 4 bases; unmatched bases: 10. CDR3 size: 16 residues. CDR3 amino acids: CASSSRAGTAGNTIYF. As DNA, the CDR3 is TGTGCCAGCAGTTCCCGGGCCGGGACAGCCGGAAACACCATATATTTT.

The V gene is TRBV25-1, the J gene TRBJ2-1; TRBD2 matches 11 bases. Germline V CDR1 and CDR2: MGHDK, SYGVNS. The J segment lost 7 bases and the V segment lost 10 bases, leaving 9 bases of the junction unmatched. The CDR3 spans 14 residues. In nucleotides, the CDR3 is TGTGCCACCCGACGGACTAGCGGGTTGAATGAGCAGTTCTTC. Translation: CATRRTSGLNEQFF.

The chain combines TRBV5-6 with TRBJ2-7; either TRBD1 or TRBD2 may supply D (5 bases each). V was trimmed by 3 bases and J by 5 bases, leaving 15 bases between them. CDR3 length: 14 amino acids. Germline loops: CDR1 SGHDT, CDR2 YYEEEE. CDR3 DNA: TGTGCCAGCAGCTCCCAGGGAGTAAGGAACGAGCAGTACTTC. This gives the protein CASSSQGVRNEQYF. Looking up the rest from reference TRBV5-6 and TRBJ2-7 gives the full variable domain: DAGVTQSPTHLIKTRGQQVTLRCSPKSGHDTVSWYQQALGQGPQFIFQYYEEEERQRGNFPDRFSGHQFPNYSSELNVNALLLGDSALYLCASSSQGVRNEQYFGPGTRLTVT.

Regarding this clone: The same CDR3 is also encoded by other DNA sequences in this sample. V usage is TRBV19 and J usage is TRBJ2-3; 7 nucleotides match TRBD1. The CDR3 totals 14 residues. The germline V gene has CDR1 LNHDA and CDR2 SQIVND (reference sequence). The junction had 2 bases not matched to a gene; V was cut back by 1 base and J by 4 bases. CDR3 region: CASSIVGGPDTQYF. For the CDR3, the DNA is TGTGCCAGTAGTATAGTAGGGGGCCCAGATACGCAGTATTTT.

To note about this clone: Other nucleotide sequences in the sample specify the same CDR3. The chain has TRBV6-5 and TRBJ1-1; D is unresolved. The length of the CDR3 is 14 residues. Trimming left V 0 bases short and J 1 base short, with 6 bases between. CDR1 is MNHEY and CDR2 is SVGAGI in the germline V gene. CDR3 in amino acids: CASSYSSRNTEAFF. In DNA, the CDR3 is TGTGCCAGCAGTTACTCCAGTCGGAACACTGAAGCTTTCTTT.

The CDR3 region has the DNA TGTGCCAGCAGCGCAGCCGGACAGGGGAGCTCCTACGAGCAGTACTTC. Its protein is CASSAAGQGSSYEQYF. The genes are TRBV7-9 and TRBJ2-7; 9 nucleotides line up with TRBD1. Germline CDR1 and CDR2: SEHNR and FQNEAQ (reference sequence). The CDR3 is 16 amino acids. Germline trimming cut 5 bases from V and 0 bases from J; bases unmatched to any gene: 8.

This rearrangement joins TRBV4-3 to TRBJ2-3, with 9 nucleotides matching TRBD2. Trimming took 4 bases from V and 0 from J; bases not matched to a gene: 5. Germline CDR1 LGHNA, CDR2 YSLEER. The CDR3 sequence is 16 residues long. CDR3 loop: CASSPGTSGSTDTQYF. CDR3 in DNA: TGCGCCAGCAGCCCGGGTACTAGCGGGAGCACAGATACGCAGTATTTT.

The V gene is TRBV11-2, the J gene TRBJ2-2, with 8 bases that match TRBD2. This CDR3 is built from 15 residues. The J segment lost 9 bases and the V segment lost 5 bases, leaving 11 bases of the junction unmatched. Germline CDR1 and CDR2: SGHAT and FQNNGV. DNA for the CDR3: TGTGCCAGCAGCCCGGGTTCGGGAGGGCCCCGGGAGCTGTTTTTT. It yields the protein CASSPGSGGPRELFF.

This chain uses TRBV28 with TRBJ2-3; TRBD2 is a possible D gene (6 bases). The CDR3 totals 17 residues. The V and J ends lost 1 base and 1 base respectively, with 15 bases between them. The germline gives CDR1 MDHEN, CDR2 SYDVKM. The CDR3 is CASSLSTERARTDTQYF. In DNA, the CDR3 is TGTGCCAGCAGTTTATCCACGGAGCGGGCCCGCACAGATACGCAGTATTTT.

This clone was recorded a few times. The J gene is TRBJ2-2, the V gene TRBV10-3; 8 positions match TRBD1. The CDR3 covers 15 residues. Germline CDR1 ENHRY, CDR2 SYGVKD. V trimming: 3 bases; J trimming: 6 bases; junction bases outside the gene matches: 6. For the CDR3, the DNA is TGTGCCATCAGTGAAAGCAGGGGGCTAGCCGGGGAGCTGTTTTTT. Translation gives CAISESRGLAGELFF.